The rows below give T cell receptor beta chains drawn from one sample of a study of cytomegalovirus exposure and HLA in healthy donors. Repertoires were generated with immunoSEQ multiplex PCR, while TCRdb's copy carries only in-frame clones and drops some. The table for this sample gives some 48,000 clones. The sample consisted of PBMCs. These TCRs come from a woman aged 40 to 50 in good health and CMV-seronegative. Each CDR3 is given without its conserved first and last residue. Fields, in order: J gene, CDR3 length, D gene, V gene, CDR3 protein. The D gene is left open where the match is weak.

J gene: TRBJ1-2; CDR3 length: 11; D gene: TRBD1; V gene: TRBV7-2; CDR3 protein: ASSSGTDYGYT
J gene: TRBJ2-7; CDR3 length: 14; D gene: TRBD2; V gene: TRBV6-5; CDR3 protein: ASSYGIGGGPYEQY
J gene: TRBJ2-1; CDR3 length: 8; D gene: -; V gene: TRBV20-1; CDR3 protein: SATYNEQF
J gene: TRBJ2-1; CDR3 length: 14; D gene: TRBD1; V gene: TRBV6-1; CDR3 protein: ASSEALTGGYNEQF
J gene: TRBJ2-7; CDR3 length: 16; D gene: -; V gene: TRBV4-2; CDR3 protein: ASSQGPRGPGRSYEQY
J gene: TRBJ1-2; CDR3 length: 12; D gene: -; V gene: TRBV19; CDR3 protein: ASSIGGKVYGYT
J gene: TRBJ2-1; CDR3 length: 14; D gene: TRBD2; V gene: TRBV5-1; CDR3 protein: ASSVRVAGTYNEQF
J gene: TRBJ1-1; CDR3 length: 13; D gene: -; V gene: TRBV6-6; CDR3 protein: ASSYGAGKNTEAS
J gene: TRBJ2-6; CDR3 length: 13; D gene: -; V gene: TRBV5-1; CDR3 protein: ASSLVVSGANVLT
J gene: TRBJ2-3; CDR3 length: 12; D gene: TRBD2; V gene: TRBV19; CDR3 protein: ASSATSGAPAQY